The 14 T cell receptor beta chains presented below share a single source sample, sequenced in a study of T cells in women clearing cervical HPV infection. TCRdb keeps only in-frame clones here, not all; method: immunoSEQ multiplex PCR. The sample totals approximately 49,000 clones. The sequencing sample was made of blood buffy coat. These receptors were collected from a woman aged 18 to 75 with a cervical HPV16 infection that either progressed to CIN3+ or cleared (not recorded which).

Regarding this clone: The sequenced fragment ends 3 residues before the CDR3 boundary, so the rest is inferred from the germline J gene. The V gene is TRBV5-6, the J gene TRBJ1-6; 8 bases map to TRBD1. J lost 9 bases, V lost 2 bases, and 4 bases had no gene match. Germline V gives CDR1 SGHDT, CDR2 YYEEEE. CDR3 length: 14 amino acids. The CDR3 region is CASSFDRGGSPLHF. The sequenced CDR3 bases are TGTGCCAGCAGCTTCGACAGGGGCGGTTCACCC.

Regarding this clone: The read stops 3 residues short of the end of the CDR3; the missing end is completed from the germline J gene. V and J are TRBV19 and TRBJ1-1; the D gene is possibly TRBD1 (5 bases). Per the germline V gene, CDR1 is LNHDA and CDR2 is SQIVND (reference sequence). The CDR3 contains 15 residues. The V end was cut by 10 bases, the J end by 0 bases, with 18 bases between. The chain's CDR3 is CATRNPRVMNTEAFF. The sequenced CDR3 bases are TGTGCCACGAGAAACCCCAGGGTCATGAACACTGAA.

As for this clone: From the germline J gene comes the end of the CDR3, since the read stops 3 residues before it. V usage is TRBV20-1 and J usage is TRBJ2-7; the match to TRBD2 covers 7 bases. With 0 bases clipped from V and 3 bases from J, the junction kept 11 bases outside the gene matches. The germline CDR1 and CDR2 sequences are DFQATT and SNEGSKA (reference sequence). The CDR3 is made up of 16 amino acids. The DNA read from the CDR3 is TGCAGTGCTAGAGAAGTGGCGGGAGTCTCCTACTACGAG. Translated: CSAREVAGVSYYE. The whole CDR3 sequence is CSAREVAGVSYYEQYF.

On this clone: The read finishes 3 residues shy of the CDR3 end, and the germline J gene is used to complete it. The chain employs TRBV7-9 and TRBJ2-7, with D perhaps matching TRBD1 (6 bases). V dropped 6 bases and J dropped 5 bases, with 11 bases sitting between them. The CDR3 contains 12 residues. Germline-derived CDR1 and CDR2 are SEHNR and FQNEAQ (reference sequence). CDR3 sequence: CASSSTGNEQYF. The CDR3 DNA, read in part, is TGTGCCAGCAGTTCCACAGGGAACGAG.

About this clone itself: The CDR3 end is not reached by the read, which stops 3 residues before it; the germline J gene fills it in. V gene TRBV7-3 combines with J gene TRBJ1-5; D call uncertain. Germline lookup yields CDR1 SGHTA and CDR2 FQGTGA. V lost 1 base to trimming and J lost 3 bases, with 4 bases between them. This CDR3 has 13 residues. This CDR3 is CASSLSNNQPQHF. CDR3 DNA, as far as it was read: TGTGCCAGCAGCTTAAGTAACAATCAGCCC.

Comments on this clone: The read stops 3 residues short of the end of the CDR3; the missing end is completed from the germline J gene. The chain is built from TRBV2 and TRBJ2-1; TRBD2 matches 9 bases. Germline values: CDR1 SNHLY, CDR2 FYNNEI. The junction had 10 bases not matched to a gene; V was cut back by 5 bases and J by 5 bases. The CDR3 is made up of 16 amino acids. Partial CDR3 DNA: TGTGCCAGCAGTCGGATTGCGGGAGGGAAGAACAATGAG. This translates into CASSRIAGGKNNE. The full CDR3 protein reads CASSRIAGGKNNEQFF.

On this clone: The read halts 3 residues ahead of the CDR3 end, with the missing end drawn from the germline J gene. V and J are TRBV7-6 and TRBJ2-7; 12 bases match TRBD1. Germline V gene data show CDR1 as SGHVS and CDR2 as FNYEAQ. Trimming at V came to 2 bases and at J to 4 bases, leaving 6 bases not matched to a gene. The CDR3 consists of 16 residues. The sequenced CDR3 bases are TGTGCCAGCAGCTTATTTGGGGGACAGGGGGCTTACGAG. This translates into CASSLFGGQGAYE. The complete CDR3 reads CASSLFGGQGAYEQYF.

With respect to this clone: The read stops 3 residues short of the end of the CDR3; the missing end is completed from the germline J gene. The chain combines TRBV5-4 with TRBJ1-1; TRBD1 is a possible D gene (5 bases). The CDR3 covers 14 residues. From germline, CDR1 is SGHNT and CDR2 YYREEE (reference sequence). With 2 bases removed from V and 5 bases from J, the gap between germline ends came to 13 bases. The CDR3 DNA, read in part, is TGTGCCAGCAGCTTCCAAGGTGGGGGGACTGAA. This translates into CASSFQGGGTE. The CDR3 in its entirety is CASSFQGGGTEAFF.

Details on this clone: Read data end 3 residues before the CDR3 end; the end is taken from the germline J gene. V is TRBV7-8 and J is TRBJ2-5; 11 bases fit TRBD2. Germline CDR1 is SGHVS and CDR2 is FQNEAQ. This CDR3 region has 17 residues. V was pared by 1 base and J by 3 bases, with 7 bases of the junction left unmatched. This CDR3 reads CASSLVLAGGPEETQYF. The CDR3 DNA, read in part, is TGTGCCAGCAGCTTAGTCCTAGCGGGAGGCCCCGAAGAGACC.

Points on this clone: The CDR3 end falls 3 residues outside the read, so it is completed with the germline J gene. V and J are TRBV30 and TRBJ1-1, with 8 bases fitting TRBD1. The junction had 3 bases not matched to a gene; V was cut back by 2 bases and J by 4 bases. Germline CDR1 is GTSNPN and CDR2 is SVGIG (reference sequence). CDR3 length: 13 residues. The CDR3 DNA, read in part, is TGTGCCTGGAGTACCACAGGGGGCACTGAA. Translated, it gives CAWSTTGGTE. The whole CDR3 sequence is CAWSTTGGTEAFF.

A remark on this clone: The read ends 3 residues early relative to the CDR3; the germline J gene fills the gap. This chain joins TRBV6-1 and TRBJ1-5; D gene unclear. Deletions cut 1 base from V and 7 bases from J, with 11 bases between. CDR3 size: 14 residues. CDR1 MNHNS and CDR2 SASEGT come from the germline V gene. Here the CDR3 reads CASSEVGVWQPQHF. Incomplete CDR3 DNA: TGTGCCAGCAGTGAAGTCGGGGTGTGGCAGCCC.

Comments on this clone: The read finishes 3 residues shy of the CDR3 end, and the germline J gene is used to complete it. The V gene is TRBV5-1, the J gene TRBJ2-1, with 13 bases fitting TRBD2. The CDR3 extends over 13 amino acids. After removal of 7 bases from V and 9 bases from J, the junction contained 4 bases not matched to a gene. Germline assignment: CDR1 SGHRS and CDR2 YFSETQ. Incomplete CDR3 DNA: TGCGCCAGCGGACTAGCGGGAGCTATTGAG. It is translated as CASGLAGAIE. The entire CDR3 protein reads CASGLAGAIEQFF.

About this clone itself: A read error may account for a junction end that differs from germline. The CDR3 bases that were read are TGTGCCAGCAGCTTTACCGGGGGGGCCGGAGAG. Translating gives CASSFTGGAGE. The whole CDR3 sequence reads CASSFTGGAGELFF. The genes are TRBV7-2 and TRBJ2-2; 8 bases align to TRBD2. The DNA ends 3 residues before the CDR3 does, and the rest of the CDR3 is filled in from the germline J gene. Germline CDR1 and CDR2: SGHTA and FQGNSA. CDR3 length: 14 residues.

A remark on this clone: The DNA ends 3 residues before the CDR3 does, and the rest of the CDR3 is filled in from the germline J gene. The V gene is TRBV20-1, the J gene TRBJ2-2, with 7 bases aligning to TRBD2. Germline V gene sequence: CDR1 DFQATT, CDR2 SNEGSKA (reference sequence). V shed 1 base and J 3 bases; nucleotides not matched to a gene: 5. The CDR3 length is 15 residues. CDR3 bases read: TGCAGTGCTAGAGCCCCGGGGGGTGACACCGGGGAG. Protein sequence: CSARAPGGDTGE. The full CDR3 protein is CSARAPGGDTGELFF.